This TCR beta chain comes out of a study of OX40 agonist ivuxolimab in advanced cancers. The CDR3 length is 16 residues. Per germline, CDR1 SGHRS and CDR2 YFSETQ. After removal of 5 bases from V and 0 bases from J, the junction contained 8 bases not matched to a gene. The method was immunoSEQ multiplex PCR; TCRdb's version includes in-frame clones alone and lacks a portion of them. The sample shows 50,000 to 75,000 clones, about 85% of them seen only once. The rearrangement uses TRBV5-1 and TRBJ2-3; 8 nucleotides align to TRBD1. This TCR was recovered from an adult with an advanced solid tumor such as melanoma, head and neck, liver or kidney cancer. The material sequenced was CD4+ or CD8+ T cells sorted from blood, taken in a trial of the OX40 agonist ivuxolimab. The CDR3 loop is CASSSGTGLSTDTQYF. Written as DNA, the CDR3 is TGCGCCAGCAGTTCCGGGACAGGTTTGAGCACAGATACGCAGTATTTT. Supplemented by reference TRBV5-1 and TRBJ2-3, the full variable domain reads KAGVTQTPRYLIKTRGQQVTLSCSPISGHRSVSWYQQTPGQGLQFLFEYFSETQRNKGNFPGRFSGRQFSNSRSEMNVSTLELGDSALYLCASSSGTGLSTDTQYFGPGTRLTVL.